This T cell receptor (beta chain) was identified in a study of beta chain features in type 1 diabetes. Background on the study: Examined across all samples were approximately 99 million sorted cells. General study points: Type 1 diabetes patients had fewer VDJ junction insertions and more deletions. Researchers report that Type 1 diabetes patients had moderately but significantly shorter TCRB CDR3s across all four CD4+ subsets. Any PCR bias toward short templates would affect both groups alike.

This clone was seen a few times. Its cognate antigen is unknown. Only one heparinised blood draw was taken per donor, and its volume averaged about 120 mL. Expressed TCRB transcripts got sequenced, as all isolated RNA was reverse transcribed. The assay was immunoSEQ multiplex PCR, and TCRdb's table has in-frame clones only and misses some. The sample carries over 600,000 clones, around 12% recorded once. V dropped 4 bases and J dropped 4 bases, with 13 bases sitting between them. This CDR3 region has 14 residues. CDR1 is ENHRY, CDR2 SYGVKD, per germline. The material sequenced was naive CD4+ T cells from blood. This receptor was obtained from a man aged 25-40 years with type 1 diabetes. This chain links TRBV10-3 with TRBJ1-2; a possible D gene is TRBD1 (5 bases). The CDR3 nucleotides read TGTGCCATCAGTGCCTCGGGGCAGACCTATGGCTACACCTTC. This encodes CAISASGQTYGYTF.